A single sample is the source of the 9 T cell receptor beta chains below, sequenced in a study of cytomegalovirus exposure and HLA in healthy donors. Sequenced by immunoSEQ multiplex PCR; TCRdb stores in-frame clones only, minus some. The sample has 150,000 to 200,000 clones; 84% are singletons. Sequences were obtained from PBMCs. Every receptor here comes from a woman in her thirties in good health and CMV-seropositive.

CDR3 nucleotide sequence: TGTGCCAGCAGCTTACGGGACGGACTACAGCTGGCGCAGTACTTC. It codes for CASSLRDGLQLAQYF. V gene TRBV7-9 combines with J gene TRBJ2-7; possibly TRBD2 for D (6 bases). V was cut by 2 bases and J by 9 bases, with 20 bases left in between. The CDR3 runs to 15 residues. CDR1 is SEHNR, CDR2 FQNEAQ, per germline (reference sequence).

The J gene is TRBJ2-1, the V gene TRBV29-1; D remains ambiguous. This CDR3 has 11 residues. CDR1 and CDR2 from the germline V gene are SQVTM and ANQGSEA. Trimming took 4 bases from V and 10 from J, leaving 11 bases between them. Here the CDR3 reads CSVVEVGEQFF. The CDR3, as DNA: TGCAGCGTTGTCGAGGTCGGCGAGCAGTTCTTC.

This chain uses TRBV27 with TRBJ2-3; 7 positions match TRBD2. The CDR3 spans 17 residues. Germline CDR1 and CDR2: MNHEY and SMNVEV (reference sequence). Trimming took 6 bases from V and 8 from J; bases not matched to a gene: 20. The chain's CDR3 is CASREGAAGVRVGTQYF. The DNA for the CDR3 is TGTGCCAGCAGGGAAGGTGCGGCGGGAGTCCGGGTCGGTACGCAGTATTTT.

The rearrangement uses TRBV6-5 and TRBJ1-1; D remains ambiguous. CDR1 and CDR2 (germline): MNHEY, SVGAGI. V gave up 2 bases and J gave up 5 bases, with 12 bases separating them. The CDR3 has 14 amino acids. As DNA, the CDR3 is TGTGCCAGCAGTTACCGCCCGAGAGGAACTGAAGCTTTCTTT. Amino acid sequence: CASSYRPRGTEAFF.

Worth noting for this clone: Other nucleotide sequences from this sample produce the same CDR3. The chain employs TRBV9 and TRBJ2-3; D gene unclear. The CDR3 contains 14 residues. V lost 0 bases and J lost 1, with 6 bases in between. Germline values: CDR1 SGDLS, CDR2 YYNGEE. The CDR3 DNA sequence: TGTGCCAGCAGCGTAGGCGTCGGCACAGATACGCAGTATTTT. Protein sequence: CASSVGVGTDTQYF.

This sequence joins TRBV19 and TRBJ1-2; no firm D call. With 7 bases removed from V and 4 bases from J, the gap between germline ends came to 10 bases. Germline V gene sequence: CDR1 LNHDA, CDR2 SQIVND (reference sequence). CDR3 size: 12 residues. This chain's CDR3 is CASMRAAYGYTF. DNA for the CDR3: TGTGCCAGTATGAGGGCGGCCTATGGCTACACCTTC.

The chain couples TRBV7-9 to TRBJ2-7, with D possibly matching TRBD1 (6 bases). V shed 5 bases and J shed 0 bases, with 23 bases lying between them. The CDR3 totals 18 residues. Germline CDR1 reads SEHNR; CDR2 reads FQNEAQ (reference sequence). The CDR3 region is CASSPNQGWDGSSYEQYF. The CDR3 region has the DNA TGTGCCAGCAGCCCCAATCAGGGGTGGGACGGAAGCTCCTACGAGCAGTACTTC.

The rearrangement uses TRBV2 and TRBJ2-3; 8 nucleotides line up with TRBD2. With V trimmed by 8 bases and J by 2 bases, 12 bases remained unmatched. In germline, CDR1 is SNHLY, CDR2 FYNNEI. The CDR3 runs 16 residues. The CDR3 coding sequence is TGTGCCAGCGGTCGAGGACTAGCACCATACACAGATACGCAGTATTTT. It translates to CASGRGLAPYTDTQYF.

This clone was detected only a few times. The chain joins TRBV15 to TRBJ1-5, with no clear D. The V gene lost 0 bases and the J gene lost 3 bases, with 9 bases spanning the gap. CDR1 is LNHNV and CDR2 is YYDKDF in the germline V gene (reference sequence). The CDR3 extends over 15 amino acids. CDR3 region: CATSREGTANQPQHF. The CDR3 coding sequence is TGTGCCACCAGCAGAGAGGGTACAGCCAATCAGCCCCAGCATTTT.